This record looks at one TCR beta chain sequence and its context. Its specificity is not known. The source of the sample is a study of T cell responses to AZD1222 COVID-19 vaccine. Study-level points and caveats: Repertoires were sampled only after the peak T cell response.

Using immunoSEQ multiplex PCR, the repertoire was profiled, and TCRdb retains in-frame clones only, with some absent. Found here are some 160,000 clones, about 91% of them singletons; the top ten hold 4.4%. Deletions cut 7 bases from V and 1 base from J, with 15 bases between. CDR3 size: 14 residues. CDR1 and CDR2 from the germline V gene are SGHRS and YFSETQ. Sequenced material: peripheral blood, taken on day 0 of AZD1222 vaccination. The chain recombines TRBV5-1 with TRBJ2-7; D is unresolved. This TCR was recovered from an adult in good health. The CDR3: CASGFTTASYEQYF. The CDR3 DNA is TGCGCCAGCGGATTCACGACTGCTTCCTACGAGCAGTACTTC.